This T cell receptor (beta chain) was obtained from a study of cytomegalovirus exposure and HLA in healthy donors. Study-level points and caveats: A classifier reportedly called cytomegalovirus status with high sensitivity and specificity. Most observed TCR sequences were rare, whereas some public TCRs were detected in many donors. According to a subsequent analysis, TCR clusters from the first cohort were inclined to appear together in the 110 or so validation repertoires. Around 160 TCR beta chains were listed as cytomegalovirus-associated.

Clones were sequenced by immunoSEQ multiplex PCR, and TCRdb holds only the in-frame ones, with some missing. Of some 150,000 clones listed, 86% were seen once; the top ten hold around 2.1%. As for this clone: Antigen unknown.

Specimen: PBMCs. This receptor was identified in a human donor in good health.

The CDR3 sequence is CASSLTGVHIQYF. The CDR3 DNA reads TGTGCCAGCAGTTTGACGGGGGTCCACATTCAGTACTTC. V gene TRBV28 combines with J gene TRBJ2-4; D may be TRBD2 (6 bases). V lost 3 bases to trimming and J lost 8 bases, with 11 bases between them. CDR3 size: 13 residues. The germline gives CDR1 MDHEN, CDR2 SYDVKM.